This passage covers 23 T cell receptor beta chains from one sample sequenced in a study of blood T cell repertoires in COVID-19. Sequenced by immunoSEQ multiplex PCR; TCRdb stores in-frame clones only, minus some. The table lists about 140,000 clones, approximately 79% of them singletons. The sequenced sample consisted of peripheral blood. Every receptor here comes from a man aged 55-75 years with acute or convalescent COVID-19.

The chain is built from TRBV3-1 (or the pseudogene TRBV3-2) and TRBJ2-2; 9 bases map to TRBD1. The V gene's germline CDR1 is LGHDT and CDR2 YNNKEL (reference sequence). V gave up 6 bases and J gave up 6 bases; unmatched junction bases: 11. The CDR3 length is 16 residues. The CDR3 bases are TGTGCCAGCAGGCCCGGGACAGGGAGTGGTTCCGGGGAGCTGTTTTTT. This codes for CASRPGTGSGSGELFF.

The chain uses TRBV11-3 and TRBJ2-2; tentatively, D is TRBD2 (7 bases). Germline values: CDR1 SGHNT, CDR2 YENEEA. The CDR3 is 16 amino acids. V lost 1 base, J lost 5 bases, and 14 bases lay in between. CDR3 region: CASSLGAGEGTGELFF. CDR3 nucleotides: TGTGCCAGCAGCTTAGGAGCAGGGGAGGGGACCGGGGAGCTGTTTTTT.

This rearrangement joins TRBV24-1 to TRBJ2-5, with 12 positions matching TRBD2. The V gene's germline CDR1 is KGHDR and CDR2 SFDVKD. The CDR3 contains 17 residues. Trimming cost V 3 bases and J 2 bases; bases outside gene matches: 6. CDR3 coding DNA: TGTGCCACCAGTGATATCCCGGGACTAGCGGGTCAAGAGACCCAGTACTTC. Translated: CATSDIPGLAGQETQYF.

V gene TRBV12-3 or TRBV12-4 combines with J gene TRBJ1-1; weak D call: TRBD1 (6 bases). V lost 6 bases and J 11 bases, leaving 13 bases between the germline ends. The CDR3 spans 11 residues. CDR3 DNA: TGTGCCAGCAGCGACAGGATGGATGCTTTCTTT. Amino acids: CASSDRMDAFF.

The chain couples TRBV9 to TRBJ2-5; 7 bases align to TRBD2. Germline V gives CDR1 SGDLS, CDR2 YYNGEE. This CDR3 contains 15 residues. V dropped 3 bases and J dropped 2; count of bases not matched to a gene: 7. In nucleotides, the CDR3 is TGTGCCAGCAGCGAGTCGTCTAGCGGACAAGAGACCCAGTACTTC. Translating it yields CASSESSSGQETQYF. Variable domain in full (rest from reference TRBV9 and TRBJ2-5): DSGVTQTPKHLITATGQRVTLRCSPRSGDLSVYWYQQSLDQGLQFLIQYYNGEERAKGNILERFSAQQFPDLHSELNLSSLELGDSALYFCASSESSSGQETQYFGPGTRLLVL.

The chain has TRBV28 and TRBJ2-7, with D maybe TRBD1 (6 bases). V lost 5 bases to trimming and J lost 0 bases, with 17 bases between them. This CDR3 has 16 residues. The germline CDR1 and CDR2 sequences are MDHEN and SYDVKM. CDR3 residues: CASSTYSGTISYEQYF. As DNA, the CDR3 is TGTGCCAGCAGTACCTACTCCGGGACAATCTCCTACGAGCAGTACTTC.

The CDR3 here is CSVARSGSVETQYF. CDR3 sequence (DNA): TGCAGCGTGGCCAGGAGCGGGAGTGTGGAGACCCAGTACTTC. The J gene is TRBJ2-5, the V gene TRBV29-1; 8 bases match TRBD2. Germline CDR1 is SQVTM and CDR2 is ANQGSEA. This CDR3 comprises 14 residues. J lost 5 bases, V lost 6 bases, and 11 bases had no gene match.

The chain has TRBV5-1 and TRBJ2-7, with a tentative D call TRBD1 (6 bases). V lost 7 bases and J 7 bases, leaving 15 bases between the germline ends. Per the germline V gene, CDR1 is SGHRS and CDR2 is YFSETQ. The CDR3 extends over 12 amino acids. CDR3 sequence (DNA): TGCGCCAGCTCTGACTACAGGGATGAGCAGTACTTC. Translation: CASSDYRDEQYF.

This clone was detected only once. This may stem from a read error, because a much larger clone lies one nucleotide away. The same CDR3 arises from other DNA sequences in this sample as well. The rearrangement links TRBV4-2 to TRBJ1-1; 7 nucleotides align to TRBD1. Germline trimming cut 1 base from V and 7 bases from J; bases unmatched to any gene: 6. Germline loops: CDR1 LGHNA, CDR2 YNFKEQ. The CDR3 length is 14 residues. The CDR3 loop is CASSQGSGGNEAFF. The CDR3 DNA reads TGTGCCAGCAGCCAAGGGTCAGGGGGAAATGAAGCTTTCTTT.

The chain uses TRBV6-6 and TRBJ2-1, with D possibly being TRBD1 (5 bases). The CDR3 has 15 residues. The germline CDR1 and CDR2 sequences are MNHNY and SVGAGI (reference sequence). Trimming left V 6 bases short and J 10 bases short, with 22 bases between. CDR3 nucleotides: TGTGCCAGCAGATTACAGGCCCTTGGAATAGGGGAGCAGTTCTTC. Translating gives CASRLQALGIGEQFF.

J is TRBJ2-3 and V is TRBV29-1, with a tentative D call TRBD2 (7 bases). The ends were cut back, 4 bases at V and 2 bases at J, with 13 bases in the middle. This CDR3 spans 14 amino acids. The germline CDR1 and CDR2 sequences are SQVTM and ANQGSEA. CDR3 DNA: TGCAGCGTTGGGGGGAGGGACAACACAGATACGCAGTATTTT. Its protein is CSVGGRDNTDTQYF.

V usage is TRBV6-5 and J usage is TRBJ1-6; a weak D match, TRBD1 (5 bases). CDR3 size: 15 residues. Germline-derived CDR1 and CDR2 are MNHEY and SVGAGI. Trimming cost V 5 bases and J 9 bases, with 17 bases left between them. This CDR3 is CASSPDSGPSSPLHF. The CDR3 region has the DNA TGTGCCAGCAGTCCCGACAGTGGGCCCAGTTCACCCCTCCACTTT.

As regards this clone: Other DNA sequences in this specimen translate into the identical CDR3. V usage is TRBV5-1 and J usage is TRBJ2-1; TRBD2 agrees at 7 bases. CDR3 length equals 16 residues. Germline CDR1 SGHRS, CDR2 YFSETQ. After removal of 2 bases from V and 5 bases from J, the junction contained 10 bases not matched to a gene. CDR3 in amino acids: CASSFLGGSGNNEQFF. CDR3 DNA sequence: TGCGCCAGCAGCTTCCTAGGCGGGAGCGGGAACAATGAGCAGTTCTTC. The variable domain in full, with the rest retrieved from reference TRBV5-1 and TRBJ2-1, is KAGVTQTPRYLIKTRGQQVTLSCSPISGHRSVSWYQQTPGQGLQFLFEYFSETQRNKGNFPGRFSGRQFSNSRSEMNVSTLELGDSALYLCASSFLGGSGNNEQFFGPGTRLTVL.

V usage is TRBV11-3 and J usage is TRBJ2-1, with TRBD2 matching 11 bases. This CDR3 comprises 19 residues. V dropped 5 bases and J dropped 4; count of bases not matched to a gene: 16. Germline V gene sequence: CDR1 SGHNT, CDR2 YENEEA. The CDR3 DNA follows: TGTGCCAGCAGCATTACTACCCCTAAGACTAGCGGGGAGTACAATGAGCAGTTCTTC. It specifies CASSITTPKTSGEYNEQFF.

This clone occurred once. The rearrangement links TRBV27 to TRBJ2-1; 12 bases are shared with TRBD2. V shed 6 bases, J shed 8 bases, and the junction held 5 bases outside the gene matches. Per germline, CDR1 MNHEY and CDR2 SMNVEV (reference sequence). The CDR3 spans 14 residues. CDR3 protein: CASRPSGRGDEQFF. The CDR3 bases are TGTGCCAGCAGACCTAGCGGGAGGGGCGATGAGCAGTTCTTC.

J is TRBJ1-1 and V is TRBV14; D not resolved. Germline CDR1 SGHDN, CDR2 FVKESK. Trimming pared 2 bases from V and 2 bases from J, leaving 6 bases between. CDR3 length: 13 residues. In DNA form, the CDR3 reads TGTGCCAGCAGCCAAAACTTCAACACTGAAGCTTTCTTT. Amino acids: CASSQNFNTEAFF.

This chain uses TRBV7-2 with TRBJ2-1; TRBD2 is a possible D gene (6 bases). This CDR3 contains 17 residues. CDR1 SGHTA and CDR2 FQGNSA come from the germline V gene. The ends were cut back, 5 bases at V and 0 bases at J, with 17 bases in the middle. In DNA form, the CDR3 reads TGTGCCAGCAGCCGTACTAAGCGGGTGAGCTCCTACAATGAGCAGTTCTTC. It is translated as CASSRTKRVSSYNEQFF.

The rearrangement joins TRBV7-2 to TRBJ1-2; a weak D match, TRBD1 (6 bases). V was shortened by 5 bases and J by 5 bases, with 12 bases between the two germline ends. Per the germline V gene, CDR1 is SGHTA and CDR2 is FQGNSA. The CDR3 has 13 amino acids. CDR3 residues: CASSQDRTYGYTF. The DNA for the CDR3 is TGTGCCAGCAGCCAGGACAGAACTTATGGCTACACCTTC.

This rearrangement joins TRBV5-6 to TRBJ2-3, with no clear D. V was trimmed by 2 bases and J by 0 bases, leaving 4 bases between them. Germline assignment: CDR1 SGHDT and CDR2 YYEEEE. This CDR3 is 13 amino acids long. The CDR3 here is CASSFQSTDTQYF. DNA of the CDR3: TGTGCCAGCAGCTTCCAGAGCACAGATACGCAGTATTTT.

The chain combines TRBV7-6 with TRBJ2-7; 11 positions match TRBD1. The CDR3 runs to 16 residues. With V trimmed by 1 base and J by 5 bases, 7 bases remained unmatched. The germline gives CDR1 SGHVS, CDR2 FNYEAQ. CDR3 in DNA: TGTGCCAGCAGCTTAGAATTAGGACAGGGGGCCGACGAGCAGTACTTC. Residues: CASSLELGQGADEQYF.

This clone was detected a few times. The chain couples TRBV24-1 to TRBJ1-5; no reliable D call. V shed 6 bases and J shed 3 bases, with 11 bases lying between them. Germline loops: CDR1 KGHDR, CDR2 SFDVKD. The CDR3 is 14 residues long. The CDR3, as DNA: TGTGCCACCAGTATAAGGCAGGTCAATCAGCCCCAGCATTTT. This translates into CATSIRQVNQPQHF.

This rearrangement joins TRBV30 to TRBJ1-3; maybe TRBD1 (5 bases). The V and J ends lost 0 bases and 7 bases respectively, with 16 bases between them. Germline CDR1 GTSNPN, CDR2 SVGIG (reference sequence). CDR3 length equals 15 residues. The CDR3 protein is CAWSVNQGYGNTIYF. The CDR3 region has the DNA TGTGCCTGGAGTGTAAATCAGGGTTACGGTAACACCATATATTTT.

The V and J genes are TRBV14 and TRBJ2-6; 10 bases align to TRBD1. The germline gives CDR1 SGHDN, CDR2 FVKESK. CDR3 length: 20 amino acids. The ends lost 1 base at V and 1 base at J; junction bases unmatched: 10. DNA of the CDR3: TGTGCCAGCAGCCAAGGAGACCTGACAGGGGGCGCGTCTGGGGCCAACGTCCTGACTTTC. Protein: CASSQGDLTGGASGANVLTF.